This T cell receptor beta chain derives from a study of blood T cells in healthy people across ages. Study results and caveats: Long-lived donors exceeded aged donors in naive CD4+ cells and diversity.

Each donor was a healthy Caucasian individual from Russia, aged roughly 6 to 90. No fewer than 6 micrograms of total RNA were isolated from every sample. To note about this clonotype: Its target is unknown.

Trimming removed 0 bases at V and 2 bases at J, with 10 bases between. This CDR3 spans 15 amino acids. The germline V gene encodes CDR1 SGHDN and CDR2 FVKESK. Together with a sample-barcoded 5' primer, a J-beta primer mix was included in a second PCR lasting roughly 6 to 12 cycles. TCRdb redid the calling of the 5' RACE reads with MiXCR, one entry per CDR3 protein. The top ten clones hold about a fifth of a sample with 650,000 to 800,000 distinct CDR3 sequences, roughly 44% of them seen once. This sequence joins TRBV14 and TRBJ2-5; no clear D gene. This clonotype was obtained from a man between 60 and 75 years old in good health. The sequenced material came from blood. CDR3 region: CASSQEPDRQETQYF. As DNA, the CDR3 is TGTGCCAGCAGCCAAGAGCCGGATCGGCAAGAGACCCAGTACTTC.